This is a list of T cell receptor beta chains from one sample in a study of blood T cell repertoires in COVID-19. Sequencing used immunoSEQ multiplex PCR; TCRdb keeps in-frame clones, though not all of them. The sample contains some 130,000 clones, about 88% of which appear only once. The specimen was peripheral blood. All receptors come from a man aged 50 to 60 with active COVID-19. Each CDR3 is given with its conserved first and last residue. The D gene is left open where the match is weak. Not every row has a clone size; where given, it reads once, few, many or a size class.

cdr3_nt,cdr3_aa,cdr3_length,v_call,d_call,j_call,clone_size
TGTGCCAGCATGGGACAGGGGAAGACTGAAGCTTTCTTT,CASMGQGKTEAFF,13,TRBV6-6,TRBD1,TRBJ1-1,few
TGCGCCAGCCGGGAGACAGGGGGCCAATATGGCTACACCTTC,CASRETGGQYGYTF,14,TRBV10-2,TRBD1,TRBJ1-2,NA
TGTGCCAGCAGCTCCGGCGGGGGGCTTGTAGCTTTCTTT,CASSSGGGLVAFF,13,TRBV11-2,NA,TRBJ1-1,NA
TGTGCCAGCAGTAGGGGGGGGGAGAGGAACTATGGCTACACCTTC,CASSRGGERNYGYTF,15,TRBV6-5,NA,TRBJ1-2,NA
TGTGCCAGCTCACGCGGGGGAGGTCTGGAGCAGTACTTC,CASSRGGGLEQYF,13,TRBV18,TRBD2,TRBJ2-7,few
TGCAGCGTTTCATTTAACTCTGGGGCTGAGCAGTTCTTC,CSVSFNSGAEQFF,13,TRBV29-1,NA,TRBJ2-1,NA
TGTGCCAGTAGTAAATTCCAGGGGGAACATCAGTCCTACGAGCAGTACTTC,CASSKFQGEHQSYEQYF,17,TRBV19,TRBD1,TRBJ2-7,NA
TGTGCCAGTAGTATCTCAGGGGCAACTAATGAAAAACTGTTTTTT,CASSISGATNEKLFF,15,TRBV19,NA,TRBJ1-4,NA
TGTGCCAGCAGCCAAGACCTACTAGCGGGGGGAGCAGATACGCAGTATTTT,CASSQDLLAGGADTQYF,17,TRBV3-1/TRBV3-2,TRBD2,TRBJ2-3,NA
TGCGCCAGCCATCTCCCTCGACGGGGACTAGCGGGAGTAGGGACCGGGGAGCTGTTTTTT,CASHLPRRGLAGVGTGELFF,20,TRBV10-2,TRBD2,TRBJ2-2,NA
TGTGCCAGCAGCCAAGGGGGCACAGGGTTACTAGCCAAAAACATTCAGTACTTC,CASSQGGTGLLAKNIQYF,18,TRBV3-1/TRBV3-2,NA,TRBJ2-4,NA
TGTGCCAGCCGGGACTCTGGGGCCAACGTCCTGACTTTC,CASRDSGANVLTF,13,TRBV6-5,NA,TRBJ2-6,NA
TGTGCCAGCAGCTCCCAAGAGGGCCTCACAGATACGCAGTATTTT,CASSSQEGLTDTQYF,15,TRBV5-6,NA,TRBJ2-3,once
TGCGCCAGCAGCCCGGTTTCTAACTATGGCTACACCTTC,CASSPVSNYGYTF,13,TRBV5-1,NA,TRBJ1-2,NA
TGTGCCAGCAGCCAAGTAACAGGGAGGGACACTGAAGCTTTCTTT,CASSQVTGRDTEAFF,15,TRBV3-1/TRBV3-2,NA,TRBJ1-1,NA
TGTGCCAGCAGCCCGACCGTGGAGCGAGAGCAGTTCTTC,CASSPTVEREQFF,13,TRBV3-1/TRBV3-2,NA,TRBJ2-1,NA
TGTGCCAGCTCGTGGACAGGGGGCACCTACAATGAGCAGTTCTTC,CASSWTGGTYNEQFF,15,TRBV18,TRBD1,TRBJ2-1,NA
TGTGCCAGCAGTCTAGCGGGTTCCGGGGAGCTGTTTTTT,CASSLAGSGELFF,13,TRBV7-7,TRBD2,TRBJ2-2,NA
TGCGCCAGCAGCCAGCATCATGGGACTAGCCAACGAGATACGCAGTATTTT,CASSQHHGTSQRDTQYF,17,TRBV4-1,TRBD2,TRBJ2-3,NA
TGTGCCAGCTTGAAAACCTCTCGGGACATCGGAAACACCATATATTTT,CASLKTSRDIGNTIYF,16,TRBV6-6,NA,TRBJ1-3,NA
TGTGCCAGCAGCTTTAGCGGGACCACCTACAATGAGCAGTTCTTC,CASSFSGTTYNEQFF,15,TRBV7-2,TRBD2,TRBJ2-1,NA
TGTGCCAGCGGCGTTAGGGACAGGGGGGCCGGGGAGCTGTTTTTT,CASGVRDRGAGELFF,15,TRBV27,TRBD1,TRBJ2-2,NA
TGTGCCAGCAGCTCCGCTTCGAGACTATCCCACAATGAGCAGTTCTTC,CASSSASRLSHNEQFF,16,TRBV11-3,NA,TRBJ2-1,once
TGTGCCAGCAGCGGGACTAGCGGGGGGTCTCCTGGGGCCAACGTCCTGACTTTC,CASSGTSGGSPGANVLTF,18,TRBV5-5,TRBD2,TRBJ2-6,once
TGTGCCAGCAGTCGGGGACAGGGGGCGCAAGGTCGGCAGCCCCAGCATTTT,CASSRGQGAQGRQPQHF,17,TRBV6-6,TRBD1,TRBJ1-5,NA
TGTGCCAGCAGCGCTCCTAGCGGGGGCACCCATGATACGCAGTATTTT,CASSAPSGGTHDTQYF,16,TRBV7-3,TRBD2,TRBJ2-3,NA
TGTGCCAGCTCACCACCGAGCAGGGCTAACTATGGCTACACCTTC,CASSPPSRANYGYTF,15,TRBV18,NA,TRBJ1-2,NA
TGTGCCAGCAACCGAGGGACCACCGGGGGTGAAGCTTTCTTT,CASNRGTTGGEAFF,14,TRBV7-9,NA,TRBJ1-1,NA
TGTGCCAGCAGCAAACCCGGGAACACTGAAGCTTTCTTT,CASSKPGNTEAFF,13,TRBV21-1,NA,TRBJ1-1,NA
TGTGCCAGTAGTATGAGGGGGAAGGCAGATACGCAGTATTTT,CASSMRGKADTQYF,14,TRBV19,NA,TRBJ2-3,NA
TGTGCCAGCAGCCTTGGAGGCCCGAACACCGGGGAGCTGTTTTTT,CASSLGGPNTGELFF,15,TRBV6-5,NA,TRBJ2-2,once
TGTGCCAGCAGCGGGACGCACCGGGACAGCCGGGGGGAGCAGTACTTC,CASSGTHRDSRGEQYF,16,TRBV2,NA,TRBJ2-7,once